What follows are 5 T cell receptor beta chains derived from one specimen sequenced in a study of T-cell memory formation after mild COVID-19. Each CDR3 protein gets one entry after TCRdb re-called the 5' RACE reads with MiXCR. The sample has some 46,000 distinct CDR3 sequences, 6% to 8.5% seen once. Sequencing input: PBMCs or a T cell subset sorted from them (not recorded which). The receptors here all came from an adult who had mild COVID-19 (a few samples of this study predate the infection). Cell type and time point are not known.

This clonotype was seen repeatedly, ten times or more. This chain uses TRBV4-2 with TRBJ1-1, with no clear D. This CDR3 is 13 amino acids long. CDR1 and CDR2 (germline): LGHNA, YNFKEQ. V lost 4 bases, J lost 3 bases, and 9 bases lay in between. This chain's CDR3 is CASSLGPDTEAFF. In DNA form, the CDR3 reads TGTGCCAGCAGCCTCGGACCGGACACTGAAGCTTTCTTT.

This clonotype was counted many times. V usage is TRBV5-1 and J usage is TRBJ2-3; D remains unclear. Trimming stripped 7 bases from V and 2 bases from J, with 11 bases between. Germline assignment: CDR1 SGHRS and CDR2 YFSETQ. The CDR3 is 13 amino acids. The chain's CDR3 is CASGYSSTDTQYF. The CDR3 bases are TGCGCCAGCGGTTATAGCTCCACAGATACGCAGTATTTT.

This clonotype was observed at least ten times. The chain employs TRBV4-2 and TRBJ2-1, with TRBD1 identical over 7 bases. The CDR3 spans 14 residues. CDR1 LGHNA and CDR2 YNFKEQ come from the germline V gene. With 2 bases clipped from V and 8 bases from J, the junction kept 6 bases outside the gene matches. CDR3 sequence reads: CASSQQTGIHEQFF. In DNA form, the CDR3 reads TGTGCCAGCAGCCAACAGACAGGGATCCATGAGCAGTTCTTC.

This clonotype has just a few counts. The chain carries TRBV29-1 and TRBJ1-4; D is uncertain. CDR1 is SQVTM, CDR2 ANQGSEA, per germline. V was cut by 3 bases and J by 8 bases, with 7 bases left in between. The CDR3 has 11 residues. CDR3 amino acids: CSVEVWEKLFF. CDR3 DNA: TGCAGCGTTGAGGTTTGGGAAAAACTGTTTTTT.

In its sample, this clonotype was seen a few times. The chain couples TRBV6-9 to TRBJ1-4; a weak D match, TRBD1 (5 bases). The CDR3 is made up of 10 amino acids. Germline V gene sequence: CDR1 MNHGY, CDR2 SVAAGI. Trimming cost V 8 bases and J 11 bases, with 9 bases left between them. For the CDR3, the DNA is TGTGCCAGCGTCTGGGGGAAACTGTTTTTT. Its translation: CASVWGKLFF.